These 19 T cell receptor beta chains share one sample of origin, sequenced in a study of T cell responses to AZD1222 COVID-19 vaccine. Sequencing was performed with immunoSEQ multiplex PCR; in TCRdb, only in-frame clones are kept and a portion is missing. The repertoire shows about 140,000 clones; the top ten hold 2% to 2.5%. The material sequenced was peripheral blood. The receptors derive from an adult in good health.

This chain's CDR3 is CASSRLSYNEQFF. CDR3 bases: TGTGCCAGTAGTCGGTTAAGCTACAATGAGCAGTTCTTC. J is TRBJ2-1 and V is TRBV19; D is ambiguous. Germline V CDR1 and CDR2: LNHDA, SQIVND (reference sequence). There are 13 residues in the CDR3. V lost 5 bases, J lost 3 bases, and 8 bases lay in between.

The chain employs TRBV9 and TRBJ2-1; D is unclear. The V gene's germline CDR1 is SGDLS and CDR2 YYNGEE. The V end lost 3 bases, the J end lost 5 bases, and 9 bases lay between the germline ends. The CDR3 has 13 amino acids. The CDR3 is CASSAADNNEQFF. The DNA for the CDR3 is TGTGCCAGCAGCGCCGCGGATAACAATGAGCAGTTCTTC.

This rearrangement joins TRBV14 to TRBJ2-2; TRBD2 might be the D (6 bases). V was cut by 1 base and J by 7 bases, with 10 bases left in between. This CDR3 is 14 amino acids long. Germline V gene data show CDR1 as SGHDN and CDR2 as FVKESK. CDR3 in amino acids: CASSQVGRSGELFF. The CDR3 region has the DNA TGTGCCAGCAGCCAAGTTGGGAGGAGCGGGGAGCTGTTTTTT.

V is TRBV7-8 and J is TRBJ1-1; 7 bases are shared with TRBD1. Germline trimming cut 3 bases from V and 1 base from J; bases unmatched to any gene: 2. The germline V gene encodes CDR1 SGHVS and CDR2 FQNEAQ. CDR3 length: 14 amino acids. CDR3: CASSFRDRNTEAFF. As DNA, the CDR3 is TGTGCCAGCAGCTTTCGGGACAGGAACACTGAAGCTTTCTTT.

V is TRBV2 and J is TRBJ2-7; D is unresolved. The CDR3 contains 15 residues. Germline lookup yields CDR1 SNHLY and CDR2 FYNNEI. The germline V and J ends were trimmed by 8 bases and 3 bases, with 20 bases remaining between them. For the CDR3, the DNA is TGTGCCAGCTGCGAGGACGCGTTGGCAGTCTACGAGCAGTACTTC. Encoded protein: CASCEDALAVYEQYF.

The chain carries TRBV19 and TRBJ1-5; 8 bases are shared with TRBD1. The CDR3 runs 15 residues. Germline V CDR1 and CDR2: LNHDA, SQIVND (reference sequence). J gave up 7 bases and V 2 bases, and 7 bases lay outside the gene matches. The CDR3 reads CASSIQGAIIQPQHF. Here the CDR3 DNA reads TGTGCCAGTAGTATACAGGGGGCAATAATCCAGCCCCAGCATTTT.

The J gene is TRBJ1-1, the V gene TRBV5-4, with D unclear. The CDR3 sequence is 14 residues long. Germline V CDR1 and CDR2: SGHNT, YYREEE (reference sequence). The V end was cut by 4 bases, the J end by 0 bases, with 10 bases between. Here the CDR3 reads CASSPTIMNTEAFF. In nucleotides, the CDR3 is TGTGCCAGCAGCCCGACTATCATGAACACTGAAGCTTTCTTT.

V is TRBV7-2 and J is TRBJ1-1, with 8 bases identical to TRBD1. Germline values: CDR1 SGHTA, CDR2 FQGNSA. V shed 3 bases and J 4 bases; nucleotides not matched to a gene: 1. The CDR3 totals 13 residues. As DNA, the CDR3 is TGTGCCAGCAGCTTGACAGGGGTCACTGAAGCTTTCTTT. This sequence encodes CASSLTGVTEAFF.

The J gene is TRBJ2-7, the V gene TRBV5-1, with D unclear. V was clipped by 0 bases and J by 4 bases, with 11 bases between them. Germline V gives CDR1 SGHRS, CDR2 YFSETQ. The CDR3 has 14 residues. The CDR3 DNA reads as TGCGCCAGCAGCTTGGACCTAGTGATGTACGAGCAGTACTTC. Its translation is CASSLDLVMYEQYF. The whole variable domain, filled in from reference TRBV5-1 and TRBJ2-7, reads KAGVTQTPRYLIKTRGQQVTLSCSPISGHRSVSWYQQTPGQGLQFLFEYFSETQRNKGNFPGRFSGRQFSNSRSEMNVSTLELGDSALYLCASSLDLVMYEQYFGPGTRLTVT.

This chain joins TRBV10-3 and TRBJ1-3; D is unresolved. CDR1 and CDR2 from the germline V gene are ENHRY and SYGVKD. The CDR3 runs 17 residues. V lost 0 bases, J lost 0 bases, and 12 bases lay in between. CDR3 DNA: TGTGCCATCAGTGAGTCTAGGGCAGATCCCTCTGGAAACACCATATATTTT. Its protein is CAISESRADPSGNTIYF.

The chain recombines TRBV11-3 with TRBJ1-2, with 9 nucleotides matching TRBD1. CDR3 length: 15 residues. The germline gives CDR1 SGHNT, CDR2 YENEEA. J gave up 6 bases and V 1 base, and 6 bases lay outside the gene matches. CDR3 in DNA: TGTGCCAGCAGCTTAGGCCGGACAGGGGATGATGGCTACACCTTC. Amino acids: CASSLGRTGDDGYTF.

With respect to this clone: One end of the junction fails to match germline, which may point to a read error. This chain joins TRBV10-1 and TRBJ2-3; no firm D call. Germline V gene lookup returns CDR1 WNHNN and CDR2 SYGVQD (reference sequence). The CDR3 contains 12 residues. The DNA of the CDR3 is TGCGCCAGCAGTCAGTCTCCTGGGGCGCAGTATTTT. This codes for CASSQSPGAQYF.

This chain joins TRBV5-1 and TRBJ2-5, with TRBD2 matching over 11 bases. Germline CDR1 is SGHRS and CDR2 is YFSETQ. This CDR3 is 20 amino acids long. V was pared by 2 bases and J by 2 bases, with 17 bases of the junction left unmatched. CDR3 nucleotide sequence: TGCGCCAGCAGCTTCCCTACAACTAGCGGGGGTTGGGAAGGACAAGAGACCCAGTACTTC. Its translation: CASSFPTTSGGWEGQETQYF.

The rearrangement uses TRBV5-1 and TRBJ2-1; 7 bases are shared with TRBD1. This CDR3 is 15 amino acids long. Germline V CDR1 and CDR2: SGHRS, YFSETQ. The ends lost 1 base at V and 4 bases at J; junction bases unmatched: 5. The CDR3 sequence: CASSLRDSNYNEQFF. The CDR3 DNA reads as TGCGCCAGCAGCTTGAGGGACAGCAATTACAATGAGCAGTTCTTC.

The rearrangement links TRBV10-3 to TRBJ1-2; 7 positions agree with TRBD1. J gave up 2 bases and V 5 bases, and 5 bases lay outside the gene matches. Germline assignment: CDR1 ENHRY and CDR2 SYGVKD. This CDR3 region has 14 residues. The CDR3 here is CAISRDSPNYGYTF. The CDR3 region has the DNA TGTGCCATCAGTAGGGACAGTCCGAACTATGGCTACACCTTC.

CDR3 in DNA: TGTGCCAGCAGCCAAGTTAGGAACTATGGCTACACCTTC. Its protein is CASSQVRNYGYTF. The J gene is TRBJ1-2, the V gene TRBV14, with D hard to call. Trimming took off 1 base at V and 2 bases at J, with 5 bases between the two ends. The CDR3 contains 13 residues. Germline loops: CDR1 SGHDN, CDR2 FVKESK.

The chain joins TRBV12-5 to TRBJ2-1, with TRBD1 as a possible D gene (6 bases). Germline V gene lookup returns CDR1 LGHNT and CDR2 FRNRAP. The CDR3 contains 15 residues. The germline V and J ends were trimmed by 1 base and 4 bases, with 11 bases remaining between them. DNA for the CDR3: TGTGCTAGTGGTTTGGGTACAGGGCCGTACAATGAGCAGTTCTTC. Encoded protein: CASGLGTGPYNEQFF.

V is TRBV7-2 and J is TRBJ1-1, with 9 bases fitting TRBD1. Germline lookup yields CDR1 SGHTA and CDR2 FQGNSA. With V trimmed by 5 bases and J by 6 bases, 7 bases remained unmatched. The CDR3 covers 14 residues. The CDR3 sequence is CASSGWTGEAEAFF. The CDR3 DNA reads TGTGCCAGCAGCGGTTGGACAGGGGAGGCTGAAGCTTTCTTT. Looking up the rest from reference TRBV7-2 and TRBJ1-1 gives the full variable domain: GAGVSQSPSNKVTEKGKDVELRCDPISGHTALYWYRQSLGQGLEFLIYFQGNSAPDKSGLPSDRFSAERTGGSVSTLTIQRTQQEDSAVYLCASSGWTGEAEAFFGQGTRLTVV.

The chain couples TRBV6-5 to TRBJ1-3; 8 nucleotides match TRBD1. The germline CDR1 and CDR2 sequences are MNHEY and SVGAGI. The CDR3 is 15 residues long. Germline trimming cut 6 bases from V and 2 bases from J; bases unmatched to any gene: 6. CDR3 residues: CASRATGAPGNTIYF. The CDR3 region has the DNA TGTGCCAGCAGGGCGACAGGGGCTCCTGGAAACACCATATATTTT.